A single sample gave rise to the 24 T cell receptor beta chains below, sequenced in a study of CXCR3-negative and CXCR3-positive naive CD8 T cells. UMI-labeled 5' RACE yielded the TRB cDNA libraries. TCRdb re-called the 5' RACE reads and catalogs CDR3 proteins one per entry, DNA excluded. This table lists tens of thousands of distinct CDR3 sequences. The specimen was memory CD8+ T cells from blood. These receptors all come from a human donor in good health. Some clones in this sample may be carry-over from other donors' samples.

The chain joins TRBV6-2 or TRBV6-3 to TRBJ2-1; TCRdb selects TRBD2, and the lack of DNA leaves this call unchecked. The CDR3 spans 15 residues. Per germline, CDR1 MNHEY and CDR2 SVGEGT. The CDR3 sequence: CASSYLATTYNEQFF.

V usage is TRBV19 and J usage is TRBJ1-1. The germline gives CDR1 LNHDA, CDR2 SQIVND (reference sequence). The CDR3 has 16 amino acids. CDR3 sequence: CASSIDVGAGGTEAFF.

This chain uses TRBV9 with TRBJ1-6; TCRdb calls TRBD1, which cannot be checked without DNA. CDR1 is SGDLS and CDR2 is YYNGEE in the germline V gene. The CDR3 runs 14 residues. Here the CDR3 reads CASSGWTGGSPLHF. Filled out from reference TRBV9 and TRBJ1-6, the complete variable domain reads DSGVTQTPKHLITATGQRVTLRCSPRSGDLSVYWYQQSLDQGLQFLIQYYNGEERAKGNILERFSAQQFPDLHSELNLSSLELGDSALYFCASSGWTGGSPLHFGNGTRLTVT.

The chain is built from TRBV7-6 and TRBJ2-1; the D gene TCRdb calls, TRBD2, cannot be checked with no DNA. The CDR3 is 12 residues long. Germline assignment: CDR1 SGHVS and CDR2 FNYEAQ. The CDR3 here is CASSLQGREQFF.

The chain is built from TRBV29-1 and TRBJ2-3; TCRdb returns TRBD1, unconfirmable since there is no DNA. The CDR3 contains 11 residues. Germline lookup yields CDR1 SQVTM and CDR2 ANQGSEA. CDR3 loop: CSVPQSDTQYF.

The J gene is TRBJ2-5, the V gene TRBV11-2; TCRdb designates TRBD1, a call that cannot be tested without DNA. In germline, CDR1 is SGHAT, CDR2 FQNNGV. The CDR3 consists of 14 residues. This CDR3 is CASSLGGPSSAQYF.

V usage is TRBV20-1 and J usage is TRBJ1-1; with no DNA, the TCRdb D assignment of TRBD1 cannot be verified. CDR3 length equals 13 residues. Germline CDR1 and CDR2: DFQATT and SNEGSKA (reference sequence). The chain's CDR3 is CSAPRVGDTEAFF.

The chain is built from TRBV12-3 or TRBV12-4 and TRBJ1-5. The CDR3 extends over 16 amino acids. Here the CDR3 reads CASSPLPPGGNQPQHF.

The rearrangement links TRBV28 to TRBJ1-1. Germline assignment: CDR1 MDHEN and CDR2 SYDVKM. The CDR3 length is 14 residues. The CDR3 protein is CASSPQTLAEDPFF. The whole variable domain, filled in from reference TRBV28 and TRBJ1-1, reads DVKVTQSSRYLVKRTGEKVFLECVQDMDHENMFWYRQDPGLGLRLIYFSYDVKMKEKGDIPEGYSVSREKKERFSLILESASTNQTSMYLCASSPQTLAEDPFFGQGTRLTVV.

The chain has TRBV6-5 and TRBJ1-1; absent DNA, TCRdb's TRBD1 call cannot be checked. This CDR3 region has 13 residues. CDR1 is MNHEY, CDR2 SVGAGI, per germline. The CDR3 sequence: CASSYSSGGLAFF.

The chain joins TRBV2 to TRBJ1-2; checking the TCRdb D call of TRBD1 is not possible without DNA. Germline CDR1 and CDR2: SNHLY and FYNNEI. The CDR3 is made up of 15 amino acids. The CDR3 sequence is CASSESGGRGEGYTF.

The J gene is TRBJ2-1, the V gene TRBV7-8; TCRdb picks TRBD1, but there is no DNA to check that call. The CDR3 contains 15 residues. The germline gives CDR1 SGHVS, CDR2 FQNEAQ. CDR3: CASSSPKGCPFEQFF. The full variable domain, with the rest looked up from reference TRBV7-8 and TRBJ2-1, is GAGVSQSPRYKVAKRGQDVALRCDPISGHVSLFWYQQALGQGPEFLTYFQNEAQLDKSGLPSDRFFAERPEGSVSTLKIQRTQQEDSAVYLCASSSPKGCPFEQFFGPGTRLTVL.

The chain joins TRBV27 to TRBJ2-7; the D gene TCRdb calls, TRBD2, cannot be checked with no DNA. The CDR3 contains 14 residues. Germline CDR1 is MNHEY and CDR2 is SMNVEV (reference sequence). CDR3 sequence: CASSGGQDSYEQYF.

The chain couples TRBV7-7 to TRBJ1-2; TCRdb's assignment of TRBD1 cannot be checked, as there is no DNA. Germline values: CDR1 SSHAT, CDR2 FNYEAQ (reference sequence). The CDR3 length is 17 residues. The CDR3 region is CASSSPSGGTGNYGYTF.

The rearrangement joins TRBV14 to TRBJ2-4; TCRdb's D gene call, TRBD2, goes unchecked for lack of DNA. Germline V gives CDR1 SGHDN, CDR2 FVKESK. This CDR3 contains 17 residues. The CDR3 here is CASSQDRLAALVGTQYF.

The J gene is TRBJ1-2, the V gene TRBV7-3; TCRdb names TRBD1, which stays unverified in the absence of DNA. CDR3 size: 15 residues. Looked up from germline, CDR1 is SGHTA and CDR2 is FQGTGA. Here the CDR3 reads CASSLSGGLNYGYTF.

V is TRBV15 and J is TRBJ2-5; TCRdb's D gene call, TRBD1, goes unchecked for lack of DNA. The CDR3 is 14 amino acids. In germline, CDR1 is LNHNV, CDR2 YYDKDF (reference sequence). This CDR3 reads CATSRQGPQETQYF.

The chain recombines TRBV28 with TRBJ2-7; TCRdb's D call of TRBD1 is untestable without DNA. The CDR3 covers 13 residues. Germline assignment: CDR1 MDHEN and CDR2 SYDVKM. CDR3 sequence reads: CASSFPGAVEQYF.

The rearrangement uses TRBV7-6 and TRBJ2-7; TCRdb's D gene call, TRBD2, goes unchecked for lack of DNA. CDR3 length: 19 amino acids. The germline V gene has CDR1 SGHVS and CDR2 FNYEAQ. The CDR3 spells CASSLGDSPTSGGSYEQYF.

This rearrangement joins TRBV28 to TRBJ2-3; the TCRdb D gene call, TRBD2, has no DNA to confirm it. Germline V gene sequence: CDR1 MDHEN, CDR2 SYDVKM. The CDR3 runs 15 residues. CDR3: CASSSGARRLDTQYF.

The genes are TRBV20-1 and TRBJ2-2; without DNA, the TCRdb call of TRBD1 cannot be checked. Germline values: CDR1 DFQATT, CDR2 SNEGSKA (reference sequence). The CDR3 is made up of 15 amino acids. The CDR3 spells CSARKSGVDTGELFF.

This rearrangement joins TRBV6-5 to TRBJ2-3; TCRdb picks TRBD1, but there is no DNA to check that call. The CDR3 is 13 residues long. Looked up from germline, CDR1 is MNHEY and CDR2 is SVGAGI. The CDR3 region is CASSYSGGGTQYF.

The chain recombines TRBV29-1 with TRBJ2-1; with no DNA, the TCRdb D assignment of TRBD2 cannot be verified. This CDR3 spans 13 amino acids. CDR1 is SQVTM, CDR2 ANQGSEA, per germline. Here the CDR3 reads CSVVVRLDNEQFF.

This chain uses TRBV14 with TRBJ2-7; TCRdb calls TRBD1, which cannot be checked without DNA. Germline V gene lookup returns CDR1 SGHDN and CDR2 FVKESK. The CDR3 contains 15 residues. The CDR3 protein is CASSPWDRGAYEQYF.